Here is one T cell receptor beta chain with its context. Profiling relied on immunoSEQ multiplex PCR, and the TCRdb table lists in-frame clones only, not all of them. The table shows under 70,000 clones, with roughly 77% occurring only once. The data derive from a study of PD-L1 blockade in urothelial cancer. Time point noted: pretreatment peripheral blood. Germline CDR1 SGHNT, CDR2 YYREEE (reference sequence). J was trimmed by 4 bases and V by 3 bases; bases with no gene match: 7. The CDR3 loop spans 15 amino acids. Sequencing was performed on PBMCs, taken around atezolizumab (anti-PD-L1) treatment. The TCR sequence derives from a man aged 65-85 years with urothelial cancer. The V and J genes are TRBV5-4 and TRBJ1-1; 9 bases map to TRBD1. The DNA of the CDR3 is TGTGCCAGCAGCTCTCGGGACAGGGTTGGCACTGAAGCTTTCTTT. It specifies CASSSRDRVGTEAFF.